The next 2 T cell receptor beta chains were all read from a single sample in a study of post-analysis software for immune sequencing data. Broader study findings: Controls showed lower frequencies than patients for five TRBV segments, and TRBV5-6, TRBV5-1 and TRBV20-1 were among these.

For these TCRs, the target antigens are not known. Unique molecular identifiers featured in each of the TCR beta cDNA libraries. MiXCR was run by TCRdb on the PCR reads, yielding one entry per CDR3 protein. This sample has roughly 800,000 distinct CDR3 sequences, with about 50% found just once. Sequencing was done on a sample of blood. The receptors derive from a girl under 18 with multiple sclerosis.

Details on this clonotype: An end of the junction differs from the germline gene, which may be a read error. The chain uses TRBV7-7 and TRBJ2-1; possibly TRBD1 or TRBD2 for D (5 bases each). The germline CDR1 and CDR2 sequences are SSHAT and FNYEAQ (reference sequence). The CDR3 consists of 15 residues. CDR3 sequence reads: CASSFRSGPANEQFF. The CDR3 nucleotides are TGTGCTAGCAGCTTTAGGTCGGGACCAGCAAATGAGCAGTTCTTC.

CDR3 coding DNA: TGTGCCAGCAGTGCAGTCGGTGATGGGAAGGTTTTCCAGTACTTC. Translated: CASSAVGDGKVFQYF. J is TRBJ2-7 and V is TRBV12-3 or TRBV12-4; D is unclear. CDR3 size: 15 residues. V dropped 5 bases and J dropped 10 bases, with 24 bases sitting between them.